This T cell receptor beta chain was documented in a study of blood T cell repertoires in COVID-19. On the study more broadly: COVID-19 samples, acute and convalescent, were from the United States, Italy and Spain. Sources were T cells, B-cell-depleted T cells, or PBMCs; the material itself was cDNA or gDNA.

Each participant's cohort was designated according to participant-reported clinical history. The method was immunoSEQ multiplex PCR; TCRdb's version includes in-frame clones alone and lacks a portion of them. The sample shows 180,000 or so clones, around 80% of them seen only once. This clone showed up just a few times. CDR3 length equals 15 residues. Trimming removed 4 bases from V and 1 base from J, with 16 bases in between. Germline V gives CDR1 GTSNPN, CDR2 SVGIG (reference sequence). This TCR came from a man aged 45-65 years who had recovered from COVID-19. J is TRBJ1-2 and V is TRBV30; D gene ambiguous. Sequences were obtained from PBMCs or T cells enriched from blood (not recorded which). CDR3 in DNA: TGTGCCTGGAAAGTCTTAAAGGCGGTTAACTATGGCTACACCTTC. Translation gives CAWKVLKAVNYGYTF.